This T cell receptor (beta chain) derives from a study of T cells in Graves' hyperthyroidism and ophthalmopathy. Broader study findings: Ophthalmopathy, as predicted by the model, came a median roughly 6.3 months after the prediction.

This clonotype was counted a few times. The antigen is unknown. Ophthalmopathy in the patients scored at least 3 on Clinical Activity Score and at least 4 on NOSPECS grade, lasting under 3 months. Exclusion criteria comprised uncontrolled infection, other autoimmune disease, pregnancy or lactation. PBMCs were derived from roughly 10 ml fresh peripheral blood. Researchers amplified the TCR beta CDR3 regions from RNA transcripts. The study used the HTBI primer set for a first-round RT-PCR of the TCR CDR3. Via MiXCR, TCRdb re-called the multiplex PCR reads, giving one row per CDR3 protein. The sample carries fewer than 250,000 distinct CDR3 sequences, over 15% recorded once. The germline V gene encodes CDR1 MDHEN and CDR2 SYDVKM. The CDR3 runs 19 residues. J gave up 3 bases and V 2 bases, and 12 bases lay outside the gene matches.

The receptor was isolated from a woman between 18 and 30 years old with Graves' ophthalmopathy. This chain links TRBV28 with TRBJ2-3; 12 bases are a match to TRBD2. Sequenced sample: blood. DNA for the CDR3: TGTGCCAGCAGTTTAGGTTATTTTCGGACTAGCGGGGTTACAGATACGCAGTATTTT. As protein: CASSLGYFRTSGVTDTQYF.